These 24 T cell receptor beta chains share one sample of origin, sequenced in a study of identical twins. MiXCR was run by TCRdb on the 5' RACE reads, yielding one entry per CDR3 protein. The repertoire holds hundreds of thousands of distinct CDR3 sequences, with over 8.5% as singletons. The sample also formed part of further work on yellow fever vaccine responses in identical twins.

Sequenced material: PBMCs. Every receptor here comes from a woman aged 18 to 35 in good health.

This clonotype was observed a few times. This sequence joins TRBV11-3 and TRBJ2-5; 8 bases fit TRBD1. CDR3 size: 17 residues. Germline trimming cut 5 bases from V and 8 bases from J; bases unmatched to any gene: 19. Germline loops: CDR1 SGHNT, CDR2 YENEEA. As DNA, the CDR3 is TGTGCCAGCAGCCCCGGGATCGGTCAGGGGGCGCTAGACACCCAGTACTTC. Translated: CASSPGIGQGALDTQYF.

There are many counts of this clonotype. The gene calls are TRBV2 and TRBJ2-1, with D unresolved. The CDR3 has 15 residues. V was cut by 3 bases and J by 1 base, with 10 bases left in between. The germline gives CDR1 SNHLY, CDR2 FYNNEI. CDR3 protein: CASSDFELSYNEQFF. The CDR3 DNA is TGTGCCAGCAGTGATTTTGAGCTGTCCTACAATGAGCAGTTCTTC.

This clonotype was detected a few times. The V call is TRBV10-3, the J call TRBJ2-3; 9 nucleotides align to TRBD2. Trimming cost V 6 bases and J 2 bases; bases outside gene matches: 3. The CDR3 runs to 14 residues. Looked up from germline, CDR1 is ENHRY and CDR2 is SYGVKD. The CDR3 reads CAISPSGTTDTQYF. The CDR3 DNA reads TGTGCCATCAGCCCTAGCGGGACCACAGATACGCAGTATTTT.

This clonotype was found a few times. The J gene is TRBJ1-3, the V gene TRBV4-3; D may be TRBD1 (5 bases). Between the trimmed V and J ends, which lost 1 base and 0 bases, there was a span of 13 bases. CDR3 length: 17 amino acids. CDR1 is LGHNA and CDR2 is YSLEER in the germline V gene. The CDR3 DNA follows: TGCGCCAGCAGCCAAGTTCCCACAGGCACCTCTGGAAACACCATATATTTT. It translates to CASSQVPTGTSGNTIYF.

This clonotype was counted at least ten times. The V and J genes are TRBV21-1 and TRBJ1-1; the table's D gene call, TRBD1, was not cross checked with the DNA. TRBV21-1 is listed as a pseudogene. CDR3 length: 19 residues. The CDR3 coding sequence is TGTGCCAGCAGCAGCCGACAGGGGGAGGACCCCGACATGAACACTGAAGCTTTCTTT. It translates to CASSSRQGEDPDMNTEAFF.

This clonotype was counted ten times or more. This sequence joins TRBV20-1 and TRBJ2-7, with TRBD1 matching over 7 bases. The trim removed 5 bases at V and 0 bases at J, leaving 4 bases unmatched. CDR1 and CDR2 from the germline V gene are DFQATT and SNEGSKA (reference sequence). This CDR3 comprises 13 residues. The DNA for the CDR3 is TGCAGTGCTGACGGGGACAGCTCCTACGAGCAGTACTTC. Amino acids: CSADGDSSYEQYF.

The chain links TRBV7-9 to TRBJ2-5, with 9 bases lining up with TRBD2. The trim removed 4 bases at V and 5 bases at J, leaving 11 bases unmatched. The CDR3 sequence is 16 residues long. Per germline, CDR1 SEHNR and CDR2 FQNEAQ (reference sequence). The CDR3 DNA sequence: TGTGCCAGCAGCTCCCGGATAGCGGGAGTCAGGGAGACCCAGTACTTC. The encoded protein is CASSSRIAGVRETQYF.

This chain links TRBV29-1 with TRBJ2-3; weak D call: TRBD2 (6 bases). CDR1 SQVTM and CDR2 ANQGSEA come from the germline V gene. This CDR3 comprises 13 residues. Trimming stripped 1 base from V and 6 bases from J, with 11 bases between. CDR3 sequence reads: CSVEGLGWDTQYF. The CDR3 region has the DNA TGCAGCGTTGAAGGACTAGGTTGGGATACGCAGTATTTT.

In its sample, this clonotype was seen many times. V usage is TRBV20-1 and J usage is TRBJ2-4, with 12 bases identical to TRBD1. Germline V gives CDR1 DFQATT, CDR2 SNEGSKA (reference sequence). V shed 3 bases, J shed 8 bases, and the junction held 8 bases outside the gene matches. This CDR3 spans 15 amino acids. The CDR3 coding sequence is TGCAGTGCTAGGCCCGGGACAGGGGGCCAATACATTCAGTACTTC. Amino acid sequence: CSARPGTGGQYIQYF.

The V call is TRBV7-8, the J call TRBJ1-1; 7 bases align to TRBD1. J lost 2 bases, V lost 5 bases, and 11 bases had no gene match. Germline-derived CDR1 and CDR2 are SGHVS and FQNEAQ. The CDR3 extends over 16 amino acids. The CDR3 coding sequence is TGTGCCAGCAGCCGACCAGGGGGACAGACTAACACTGAAGCTTTCTTT. This sequence encodes CASSRPGGQTNTEAFF.

V usage is TRBV5-6 and J usage is TRBJ2-3; 7 bases align to TRBD2. Trimming at V came to 1 base and at J to 1 base, leaving 3 bases not matched to a gene. Germline-derived CDR1 and CDR2 are SGHDT and YYEEEE. This CDR3 contains 15 residues. CDR3 DNA sequence: TGTGCCAGCAGCTTGTTCCGGGAGGGCACAGATACGCAGTATTTT. Its translation is CASSLFREGTDTQYF.

This clonotype turned up a few times. The rearrangement uses TRBV6-6 and TRBJ2-4, with D unresolved. V was cut by 6 bases and J by 6 bases, with 6 bases left in between. Germline CDR1 MNHNY, CDR2 SVGAGI (reference sequence). There are 11 residues in the CDR3. This CDR3 reads CASRNLNIQYF. The DNA of the CDR3 is TGTGCCAGCAGGAACTTAAACATTCAGTACTTC.

This chain uses TRBV6-1 with TRBJ2-3; no clear D. Trimming took 2 bases from V and 2 from J, leaving 5 bases between them. Germline V CDR1 and CDR2: MNHNS, SASEGT. This CDR3 contains 13 residues. CDR3 sequence (DNA): TGTGCCAGCAGTGAACTTCCCACAGATACGCAGTATTTT. Translating gives CASSELPTDTQYF.

This chain links TRBV4-3 with TRBJ2-7, with TRBD2 matching 10 bases. The germline V gene encodes CDR1 LGHNA and CDR2 YSLEER. The CDR3 extends over 16 amino acids. V lost 0 bases and J lost 0; bases outside the gene matches: 2. In DNA, the CDR3 is TGCGCCAGCAGCCAAGATCGACTAGCGGGCTCCTACGAGCAGTACTTC. Its protein product is CASSQDRLAGSYEQYF.

The chain carries TRBV7-6 and TRBJ2-7; 8 nucleotides line up with TRBD1. CDR1 is SGHVS, CDR2 FNYEAQ, per germline. J was trimmed by 6 bases and V by 0 bases; bases with no gene match: 7. CDR3 length: 15 amino acids. The CDR3 nucleotides read TGTGCCAGCAGCTTAGCACAGGGGGAAAAAGGCGAGCAGTACTTC. Protein: CASSLAQGEKGEQYF.

In this sample, this clonotype turned up many times. The rearrangement joins TRBV10-3 to TRBJ2-3; 11 nucleotides match TRBD1. Germline V CDR1 and CDR2: ENHRY, SYGVKD. This CDR3 is built from 17 residues. V shed 7 bases and J 5 bases; nucleotides not matched to a gene: 14. This chain's CDR3 is CAIKSFEDRGLKDTQYF. The DNA of the CDR3 is TGTGCCATCAAATCCTTCGAGGACAGGGGGCTGAAAGATACGCAGTATTTT.

The chain uses TRBV29-1 and TRBJ1-2; tentative D call: TRBD1 (6 bases). Germline CDR1 is SQVTM and CDR2 is ANQGSEA. This CDR3 has 13 residues. V was clipped by 6 bases and J by 0 bases, with 11 bases between them. DNA for the CDR3: TGCAGCGTCCGGGACACTGCTAACTATGGCTACACCTTC. Translation: CSVRDTANYGYTF. The whole variable domain, remainder taken from reference TRBV29-1 and TRBJ1-2, is SAVISQKPSRDICQRGTSLTIQCQVDSQVTMMFWYRQQPGQSLTLIATANQGSEATYESGFVIDKFPISRPNLTFSTLTVSNMSPEDSSIYLCSVRDTANYGYTFGSGTRLTVV.

V and J are TRBV5-1 and TRBJ2-7; 7 bases align to TRBD1. This CDR3 has 15 amino acids. V was clipped by 4 bases and J by 3 bases; unmatched bases: 10. In germline, CDR1 is SGHRS, CDR2 YFSETQ. CDR3 in amino acids: CASSVDRAYHYEQYF. The CDR3, as DNA: TGCGCCAGCAGCGTAGACAGGGCCTACCACTACGAGCAGTACTTC.

This clonotype was seen a handful of times. The J gene is TRBJ2-2, the V gene TRBV20-1; 12 bases are a match to TRBD1. The CDR3 totals 15 residues. With 6 bases clipped from V and 6 bases from J, the junction kept 8 bases outside the gene matches. Germline V gene lookup returns CDR1 DFQATT and CDR2 SNEGSKA (reference sequence). CDR3 nucleotides: TGCAGTGCCACGGGACAGGGGGCGGTGGCCGGGGAGCTGTTTTTT. This codes for CSATGQGAVAGELFF.

In this sample, this clonotype turned up many times. The V call is TRBV20-1, the J call TRBJ2-1; 8 bases are a match to TRBD2. The CDR3 is 13 amino acids. Germline CDR1 DFQATT, CDR2 SNEGSKA (reference sequence). The V gene end was trimmed by 5 bases and the J gene end by 5 bases; junction bases not matched to a gene: 5. The CDR3 loop reads CSAFPGGDNEQFF. The CDR3 DNA reads TGCAGTGCTTTTCCGGGGGGGGACAATGAGCAGTTCTTC.

The chain recombines TRBV27 with TRBJ2-1, with 10 bases matching TRBD2. The CDR3 is made up of 14 amino acids. From germline, CDR1 is MNHEY and CDR2 SMNVEV (reference sequence). Germline trimming cut 4 bases from V and 15 bases from J; bases unmatched to any gene: 12. The CDR3 loop is CASSWVAGGPGTFF. CDR3 DNA sequence: TGTGCCAGCAGTTGGGTAGCGGGAGGTCCTGGAACGTTCTTC.

This clonotype has more than one count but fewer than ten. The gene calls are TRBV5-1 and TRBJ2-1; 8 bases are shared with TRBD2. J was trimmed by 4 bases and V by 0 bases; bases with no gene match: 3. This CDR3 is built from 15 residues. CDR1 is SGHRS and CDR2 is YFSETQ in the germline V gene. Written as DNA, the CDR3 is TGCGCCAGCAGCTTGGATCTAGCGGGTTACAATGAGCAGTTCTTC. It is translated as CASSLDLAGYNEQFF. The variable domain in full, with the rest retrieved from reference TRBV5-1 and TRBJ2-1, is KAGVTQTPRYLIKTRGQQVTLSCSPISGHRSVSWYQQTPGQGLQFLFEYFSETQRNKGNFPGRFSGRQFSNSRSEMNVSTLELGDSALYLCASSLDLAGYNEQFFGPGTRLTVL.

This chain uses TRBV2 with TRBJ2-7, with D perhaps TRBD1 or TRBD2 (6 bases each). The CDR3 is 15 amino acids. From germline, CDR1 is SNHLY and CDR2 FYNNEI. Trimming removed 4 bases from V and 4 bases from J, with 17 bases in between. The CDR3 DNA is TGTGCCAGCAGTGGAATAGATCTAGGGGGGTACGAGCAGTACTTC. Translating gives CASSGIDLGGYEQYF.

This clonotype showed up many times. This chain uses TRBV3-1 with TRBJ1-5; D is unresolved. Looked up from germline, CDR1 is LGHDT and CDR2 is YNNKEL (reference sequence). With 1 base removed from V and 2 bases from J, the gap between germline ends came to 18 bases. The CDR3 is 18 residues long. The CDR3 coding sequence is TGTGCCAGCAGCCAAGTCGACGGGCCAGTGGTGGGCAATCAGCCCCAGCATTTT. Protein sequence: CASSQVDGPVVGNQPQHF.